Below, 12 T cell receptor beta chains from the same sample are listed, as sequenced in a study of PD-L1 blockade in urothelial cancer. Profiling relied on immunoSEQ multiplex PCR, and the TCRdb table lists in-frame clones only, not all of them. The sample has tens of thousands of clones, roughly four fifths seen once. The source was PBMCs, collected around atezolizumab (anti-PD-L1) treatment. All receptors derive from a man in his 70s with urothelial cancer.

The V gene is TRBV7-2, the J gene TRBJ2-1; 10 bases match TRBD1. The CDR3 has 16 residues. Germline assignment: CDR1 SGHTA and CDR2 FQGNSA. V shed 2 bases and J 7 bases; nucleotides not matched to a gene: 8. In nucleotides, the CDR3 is TGTGCCAGCAGCTTATGGGGACAGGGGATTCCTAATGAGCAGTTCTTC. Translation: CASSLWGQGIPNEQFF.

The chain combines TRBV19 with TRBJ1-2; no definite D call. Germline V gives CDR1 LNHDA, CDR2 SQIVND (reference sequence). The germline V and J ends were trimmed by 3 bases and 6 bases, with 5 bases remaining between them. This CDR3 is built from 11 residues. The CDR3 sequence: CASSMRDGYTF. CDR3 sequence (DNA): TGTGCCAGTAGTATGAGGGATGGCTACACCTTC.

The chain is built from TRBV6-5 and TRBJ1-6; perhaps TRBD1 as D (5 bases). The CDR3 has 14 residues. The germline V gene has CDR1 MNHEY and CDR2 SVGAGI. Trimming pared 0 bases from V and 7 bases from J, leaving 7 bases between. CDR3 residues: CASSYSGGNSPLHF. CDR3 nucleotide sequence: TGTGCCAGCAGTTACTCGGGGGGGAATTCACCCCTCCACTTT.

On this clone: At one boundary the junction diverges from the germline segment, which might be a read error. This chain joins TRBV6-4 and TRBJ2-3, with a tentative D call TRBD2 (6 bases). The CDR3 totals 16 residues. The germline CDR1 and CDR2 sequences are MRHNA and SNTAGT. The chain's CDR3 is CATSWGDGSDTDTQYF. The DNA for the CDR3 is TGTGCCACCAGTTGGGGGGATGGGTCCGACACAGATACGCAGTATTTT.

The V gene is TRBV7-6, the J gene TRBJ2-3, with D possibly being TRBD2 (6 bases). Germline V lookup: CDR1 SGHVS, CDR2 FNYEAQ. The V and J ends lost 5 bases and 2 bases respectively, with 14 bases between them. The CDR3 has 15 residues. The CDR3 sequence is CASSPAGAVTDTQYF. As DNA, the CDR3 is TGTGCCAGCAGCCCAGCGGGTGCGGTCACAGATACGCAGTATTTT.

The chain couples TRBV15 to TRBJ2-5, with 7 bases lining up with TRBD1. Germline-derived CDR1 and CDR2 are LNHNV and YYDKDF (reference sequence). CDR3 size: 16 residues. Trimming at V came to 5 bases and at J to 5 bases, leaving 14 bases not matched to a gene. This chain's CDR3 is CATSDPQRRGSETQYF. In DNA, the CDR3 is TGTGCCACCAGCGATCCGCAACGCAGGGGGTCGGAGACCCAGTACTTC.

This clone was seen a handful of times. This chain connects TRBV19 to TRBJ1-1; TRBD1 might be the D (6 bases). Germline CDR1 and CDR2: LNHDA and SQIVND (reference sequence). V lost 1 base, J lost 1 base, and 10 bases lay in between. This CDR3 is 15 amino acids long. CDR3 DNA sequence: TGTGCCAGTAGTATAGCGACAGGAAAGAACACTGAAGCTTTCTTT. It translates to CASSIATGKNTEAFF.

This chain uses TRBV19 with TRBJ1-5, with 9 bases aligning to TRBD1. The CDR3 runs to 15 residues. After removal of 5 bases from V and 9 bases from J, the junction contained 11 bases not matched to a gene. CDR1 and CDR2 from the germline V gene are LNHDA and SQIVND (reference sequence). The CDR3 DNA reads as TGTGCCAGTAGTGCGGGCGGGACAGGGAAACGGCCCCAGCATTTT. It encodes CASSAGGTGKRPQHF.

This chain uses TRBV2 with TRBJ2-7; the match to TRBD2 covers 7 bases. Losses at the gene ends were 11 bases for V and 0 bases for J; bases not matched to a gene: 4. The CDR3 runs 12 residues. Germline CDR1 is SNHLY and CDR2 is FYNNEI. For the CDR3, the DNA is TGTGCCGGGAGGGGAAACTCCTACGAGCAGTACTTC. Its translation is CAGRGNSYEQYF.

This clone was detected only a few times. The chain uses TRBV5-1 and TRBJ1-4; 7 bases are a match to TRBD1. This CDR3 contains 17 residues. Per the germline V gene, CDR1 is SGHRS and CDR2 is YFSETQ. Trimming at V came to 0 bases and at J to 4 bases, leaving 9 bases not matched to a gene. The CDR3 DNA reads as TGCGCCAGCAGCTTGGCGAACTCCCGGGACAGTAATGAAAAACTGTTTTTT. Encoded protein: CASSLANSRDSNEKLFF. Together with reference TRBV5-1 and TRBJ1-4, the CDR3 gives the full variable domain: KAGVTQTPRYLIKTRGQQVTLSCSPISGHRSVSWYQQTPGQGLQFLFEYFSETQRNKGNFPGRFSGRQFSNSRSEMNVSTLELGDSALYLCASSLANSRDSNEKLFFGSGTQLSVL.

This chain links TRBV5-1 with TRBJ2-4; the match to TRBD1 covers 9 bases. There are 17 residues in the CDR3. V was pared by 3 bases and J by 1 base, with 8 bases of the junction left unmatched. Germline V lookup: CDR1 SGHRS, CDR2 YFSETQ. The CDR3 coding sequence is TGCGCCAGCAGCTGGGATCCGGGACAGGGCGCCAAAAACATTCAGTACTTC. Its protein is CASSWDPGQGAKNIQYF.

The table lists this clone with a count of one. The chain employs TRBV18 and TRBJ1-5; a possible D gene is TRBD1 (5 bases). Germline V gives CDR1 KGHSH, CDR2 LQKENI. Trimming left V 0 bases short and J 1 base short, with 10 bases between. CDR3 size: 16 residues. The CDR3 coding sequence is TGTGCCAGCTCACCACCTGGGGCGGCCAGCAATCAGCCCCAGCATTTT. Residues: CASSPPGAASNQPQHF.